This is a list of T cell receptor beta chains from one sample in a study of CD8+ T cells in alopecia areata. Only in-frame clones appear in the TCRdb table, and some are missing; sequencing was by immunoSEQ multiplex PCR. The data show some 56,000 clones, with around 96% seen just once and about 26% held by the top ten. The sequences come from CD8+ T cells sorted from blood, collected at week 0. These receptors originate from a human donor with alopecia areata. CDR3s include the opening cysteine and the closing phenylalanine or tryptophan. The D gene is left open where the match is weak. Not all rows give a size; the values are once, few, many and, for expanded clones, a class.

CDR3aa: CASTDDRGWDGYTF
CDR3nt: TGTGCCAGCACCGACGACAGGGGGTGGGATGGCTACACCTTC
j_gene: TRBJ1-2
abundance: NA
len: 14
d_gene: TRBD1
v_gene: TRBV11-2

CDR3aa: CAWSTGQGDEQYF
CDR3nt: TGTGCCTGGAGTACGGGACAGGGGGACGAGCAGTACTTC
j_gene: TRBJ2-7
abundance: NA
len: 13
d_gene: TRBD1
v_gene: TRBV30

CDR3aa: CASSTRTSGGETQYF
CDR3nt: TGTGCCAGCAGCACCCGGACTAGCGGTGGGGAGACCCAGTACTTC
j_gene: TRBJ2-5
abundance: NA
len: 15
d_gene: TRBD2
v_gene: TRBV7-2

CDR3aa: CASSPKTNPFNYGYTF
CDR3nt: TGTGCCAGCTCACCGAAAACCAACCCTTTTAACTATGGCTACACCTTC
j_gene: TRBJ1-2
abundance: once
len: 16
d_gene: NA
v_gene: TRBV18

CDR3aa: CASSQEYVDGAGQPQHF
CDR3nt: TGCGCCAGCAGCCAAGAATACGTCGACGGGGCGGGTCAGCCCCAGCATTTT
j_gene: TRBJ1-5
abundance: NA
len: 17
d_gene: NA
v_gene: TRBV4-1

CDR3aa: CASSEGLADTQYF
CDR3nt: TGTGCCAGCAGCGAGGGACTAGCGGATACGCAGTATTTT
j_gene: TRBJ2-3
abundance: once
len: 13
d_gene: TRBD2
v_gene: TRBV7-9

CDR3aa: CSVELKRASGVLTDTQYF
CDR3nt: TGCAGCGTTGAGTTAAAGAGGGCTAGCGGGGTTCTCACAGATACGCAGTATTTT
j_gene: TRBJ2-3
abundance: NA
len: 18
d_gene: TRBD2
v_gene: TRBV29-1

CDR3aa: CASSLAASLNTEAFF
CDR3nt: TGCGCCAGCAGCTTGGCAGCCAGCCTGAACACTGAAGCTTTCTTT
j_gene: TRBJ1-1
abundance: NA
len: 15
d_gene: NA
v_gene: TRBV5-1

CDR3aa: CASSSQDRVYGYTF
CDR3nt: TGTGCCAGCAGCTCACAGGACAGGGTCTATGGCTACACCTTC
j_gene: TRBJ1-2
abundance: NA
len: 14
d_gene: NA
v_gene: TRBV21-1

CDR3aa: CASSGRTSGGADTQYF
CDR3nt: TGTGCCAGCAGCGGCCGGACTAGCGGGGGGGCAGATACGCAGTATTTT
j_gene: TRBJ2-3
abundance: NA
len: 16
d_gene: TRBD2
v_gene: TRBV13

CDR3aa: CASSQGVSESTDTQYF
CDR3nt: TGCGCCAGCAGCCAAGGCGTGTCGGAGAGCACAGATACGCAGTATTTT
j_gene: TRBJ2-3
abundance: NA
len: 16
d_gene: NA
v_gene: TRBV4-1

CDR3aa: CASSPPGQGGGNEQFF
CDR3nt: TGTGCCAGCAGTCCCCCGGGACAGGGAGGGGGCAATGAGCAGTTCTTC
j_gene: TRBJ2-1
abundance: NA
len: 16
d_gene: TRBD1
v_gene: TRBV27

CDR3aa: CASRPWGTGELFF
CDR3nt: TGTGCCAGCCGACCATGGGGGACCGGGGAGCTGTTTTTT
j_gene: TRBJ2-2
abundance: NA
len: 13
d_gene: NA
v_gene: TRBV5-4

CDR3aa: CASSTIAGTQETQYF
CDR3nt: TGTGCCAGCAGCACTATAGCGGGGACCCAAGAGACCCAGTACTTC
j_gene: TRBJ2-5
abundance: NA
len: 15
d_gene: TRBD2
v_gene: TRBV7-2

CDR3aa: CAWCTSGLTQETQYF
CDR3nt: TGTGCCTGGTGTACCTCGGGACTGACGCAAGAGACCCAGTACTTC
j_gene: TRBJ2-5
abundance: NA
len: 15
d_gene: NA
v_gene: TRBV30

CDR3aa: CASSDGNQPQHF
CDR3nt: TGTGCCAGCAGTGATGGGAATCAGCCCCAGCATTTT
j_gene: TRBJ1-5
abundance: once
len: 12
d_gene: NA
v_gene: TRBV2

CDR3aa: CASSLLAGGPYEQFF
CDR3nt: TGTGCCAGCAGTTTACTAGCGGGGGGGCCTTATGAGCAGTTCTTC
j_gene: TRBJ2-1
abundance: NA
len: 15
d_gene: TRBD2
v_gene: TRBV27

CDR3aa: CASSEGPGTASDEAFF
CDR3nt: TGTGCCAGCAGCGAAGGGCCCGGGACAGCGTCAGATGAAGCTTTCTTT
j_gene: TRBJ1-1
abundance: NA
len: 16
d_gene: TRBD1
v_gene: TRBV7-2

CDR3aa: CATSDRYKASGPTGELFF
CDR3nt: TGTGCCACCAGCGACCGATATAAAGCTAGCGGCCCCACCGGGGAGCTGTTTTTT
j_gene: TRBJ2-2
abundance: NA
len: 18
d_gene: TRBD2
v_gene: TRBV15

CDR3aa: CASSEVEGWDTQYF
CDR3nt: TGCGCCAGCAGTGAGGTAGAAGGTTGGGATACGCAGTATTTT
j_gene: TRBJ2-3
abundance: NA
len: 14
d_gene: NA
v_gene: TRBV10-1

CDR3aa: CASSPLESNTGELFF
CDR3nt: TGTGCCAGCAGTCCTCTCGAGTCGAACACCGGGGAGCTGTTTTTT
j_gene: TRBJ2-2
abundance: NA
len: 15
d_gene: NA
v_gene: TRBV2

CDR3aa: CASSLAGMETQYF
CDR3nt: TGTGCCAGCAGCTTAGCAGGGATGGAGACCCAGTACTTC
j_gene: TRBJ2-5
abundance: NA
len: 13
d_gene: NA
v_gene: TRBV7-9

CDR3aa: CASSYTGRKNTEAFF
CDR3nt: TGTGCCAGCAGTTATACGGGACGGAAGAACACTGAAGCTTTCTTT
j_gene: TRBJ1-1
abundance: NA
len: 15
d_gene: NA
v_gene: TRBV6-5

CDR3aa: CASSLDTGSYNSPLHF
CDR3nt: TGTGCCAGCAGCCTAGACACAGGGAGCTACAATTCACCCCTCCACTTT
j_gene: TRBJ1-6
abundance: NA
len: 16
d_gene: NA
v_gene: TRBV9

CDR3aa: CASSLRTENTEAFF
CDR3nt: TGCGCCAGCAGCCTAAGGACGGAGAACACTGAAGCTTTCTTT
j_gene: TRBJ1-1
abundance: NA
len: 14
d_gene: NA
v_gene: TRBV4-1

CDR3aa: CASSYSYEQFF
CDR3nt: TGTGCCAGCAGTTACTCGTATGAGCAGTTCTTC
j_gene: TRBJ2-1
abundance: NA
len: 11
d_gene: NA
v_gene: TRBV6-5

CDR3aa: CASSQGPGATSGYTF
CDR3nt: TGCGCCAGCAGCCAAGGGCCAGGGGCCACCTCCGGCTACACCTTC
j_gene: TRBJ1-2
abundance: NA
len: 15
d_gene: NA
v_gene: TRBV4-1

CDR3aa: CASSSPQGVGGEQYF
CDR3nt: TGTGCCAGCAGCTCGCCCCAGGGTGTGGGGGGCGAGCAGTACTTC
j_gene: TRBJ2-7
abundance: NA
len: 15
d_gene: NA
v_gene: TRBV7-9

CDR3aa: CASSQDWGDNYGYTF
CDR3nt: TGCGCCAGCAGCCAAGATTGGGGAGACAACTATGGCTACACCTTC
j_gene: TRBJ1-2
abundance: NA
len: 15
d_gene: NA
v_gene: TRBV4-1

CDR3aa: CASSQEGTGNYEQYF
CDR3nt: TGCGCCAGCAGCCAAGAAGGGACGGGTAACTACGAGCAGTACTTC
j_gene: TRBJ2-7
abundance: NA
len: 15
d_gene: NA
v_gene: TRBV4-1

CDR3aa: CASSPPQLAGVNEQFF
CDR3nt: TGCGCCAGCAGCCCGCCCCAACTAGCGGGGGTTAATGAGCAGTTCTTC
j_gene: TRBJ2-1
abundance: once
len: 16
d_gene: TRBD2
v_gene: TRBV5-1

CDR3aa: CASRGLLETQYF
CDR3nt: TGTGCCAGCAGGGGATTACTGGAGACCCAGTACTTC
j_gene: TRBJ2-5
abundance: NA
len: 12
d_gene: NA
v_gene: TRBV2

CDR3aa: CASSEYAGSPEPQHF
CDR3nt: TGTGCCAGCAGTGAATACGCGGGGAGCCCGGAGCCCCAGCATTTT
j_gene: TRBJ1-5
abundance: NA
len: 15
d_gene: NA
v_gene: TRBV2

CDR3aa: CASSLGGGGTDTQYF
CDR3nt: TGTGCCAGCAGCTTGGGAGGTGGGGGCACAGATACGCAGTATTTT
j_gene: TRBJ2-3
abundance: NA
len: 15
d_gene: NA
v_gene: TRBV5-6

CDR3aa: CASSEERGEQFF
CDR3nt: TGTGCCAGCAGTGAAGAGCGAGGTGAGCAGTTCTTC
j_gene: TRBJ2-1
abundance: NA
len: 12
d_gene: NA
v_gene: TRBV6-1

CDR3aa: CASSEWGQGPFEQYF
CDR3nt: TGTGCCAGCAGTGAATGGGGACAGGGGCCCTTCGAGCAGTACTTC
j_gene: TRBJ2-7
abundance: NA
len: 15
d_gene: TRBD1
v_gene: TRBV6-1

CDR3aa: CASSPMDRGLYETQYF
CDR3nt: TGTGCCAGCAGCCCCATGGACAGGGGGCTTTATGAGACCCAGTACTTC
j_gene: TRBJ2-5
abundance: NA
len: 16
d_gene: TRBD1
v_gene: TRBV7-9

CDR3aa: CASSYSGTQYF
CDR3nt: TGTGCCAGCAGTTACTCCGGGACCCAGTACTTC
j_gene: TRBJ2-5
abundance: NA
len: 11
d_gene: NA
v_gene: TRBV6-5

CDR3aa: CASSSWDSNYEQYF
CDR3nt: TGTGCCAGCAGTTCCTGGGACAGTAACTACGAGCAGTACTTC
j_gene: TRBJ2-7
abundance: once
len: 14
d_gene: TRBD1
v_gene: TRBV28